The rows below give T cell receptor beta chains drawn from one sample of a study of Ad26.COV2.S vaccination and SARS-CoV-2 variants. Some clones are missing from TCRdb's copy, which holds only in-frame ones; the method was immunoSEQ multiplex PCR. Of 85,000 to 95,000 clones in the sample, approximately 82% are singletons; the top ten hold approximately 15%. Sequencing was performed on peripheral blood, taken after recovery from COVID-19. These receptors came from a human donor who had recovered from COVID-19. Each CDR3 is given with its conserved first and last residue. A D gene is named only where the DNA matches it firmly. Rows give clone size only sometimes, using once, few, many, or a class for an expanded clone.

v_gene	j_gene	d_gene	abundance	CDR3nt	CDR3aa
TRBV7-9	TRBJ2-7	.	.	TGTGCCAGCAGCTTGGGAGTAGGGGCCTCATCCTACGAGCAGTACTTC	CASSLGVGASSYEQYF
TRBV28	TRBJ1-1	.	.	TGTGCCAGCAGTTTTCCAGGGTTGGACACTGAAGCTTTCTTT	CASSFPGLDTEAFF
TRBV9	TRBJ2-1	.	.	TGTGCCAGCAGCGCCAAGGGACTGCTATACAATGAGCAGTTCTTC	CASSAKGLLYNEQFF
TRBV12-5	TRBJ2-7	TRBD2	.	TGTGCTAGTGGTTTGAGACTAGCGGGACACGAGCAGTACTTC	CASGLRLAGHEQYF
TRBV9	TRBJ1-1	.	few	TGTGCCAGCAGCCCGCCGCGGGGGGGCGCAACTGAAGCTTTCTTT	CASSPPRGGATEAFF
TRBV7-3	TRBJ2-3	TRBD2	.	TGTGCCAGCAGCTTCCAACTAGCGGGAGGTCAAGATACGCAGTATTTT	CASSFQLAGGQDTQYF
TRBV5-4	TRBJ2-2	TRBD1	.	TGTGCCAGCAGCTTTACCCTTAACAGGGGGACCGGGGAGCTGTTTTTT	CASSFTLNRGTGELFF
TRBV10-3	TRBJ1-2	.	.	TGTGCCATCAGTGAGTCGGGCGGGGACCAGGGCTACACCTTC	CAISESGGDQGYTF
TRBV5-4	TRBJ1-1	TRBD1	.	TGTGCCAGCAGCTTGGAAAACAGGGGAACTGAAGCTTTCTTT	CASSLENRGTEAFF
TRBV27	TRBJ2-3	TRBD2	.	TGTGCCAGCAGTCCCGGGGCTAGCGGCCTCACAGATACGCAGTATTTT	CASSPGASGLTDTQYF
TRBV5-8	TRBJ1-4	.	.	TGTGCCAGCAGATTAAGCCTCAATGAAAAACTGTTTTTT	CASRLSLNEKLFF
TRBV5-4	TRBJ2-7	.	.	TGTGCCAGCAGCTTGCCGGGCAGAGACCTCTACGAGCAGTACTTC	CASSLPGRDLYEQYF
TRBV29-1	TRBJ1-4	.	.	TGCAGCGTTGAACTACGGGATCAGGGGAATGAAAAACTGTTTTTT	CSVELRDQGNEKLFF
TRBV7-8	TRBJ2-6	.	.	TGTGCCAGCAGCAGGGATGTCAGGGTACGTGGGGCCAACGTCCTGACTTTC	CASSRDVRVRGANVLTF
TRBV14	TRBJ1-4	.	.	TGTGCCAGCAGCCGCCTCGGTGCAACTAATGAAAAACTGTTTTTT	CASSRLGATNEKLFF
TRBV28	TRBJ2-5	TRBD1	.	TGTGCCAGCAGATCCGGGACAGGGGGCGTTCGAGAGACCCAGTACTTC	CASRSGTGGVRETQYF
TRBV27	TRBJ2-5	.	.	TGTGCCAGCAGTTTTTCGCGGCGCCAAGAGACCCAGTACTTC	CASSFSRRQETQYF
TRBV14	TRBJ1-1	.	.	TGTGCCAGCAGCCACTCCGGCCGGGCCTGGGTGGGTGCTTTCTTT	CASSHSGRAWVGAFF
TRBV7-9	TRBJ1-3	.	.	TGTGCCAGCAGCTTAGTCTCTGGGTTTGGAAACACCATATATTTT	CASSLVSGFGNTIYF
TRBV4-2	TRBJ2-1	.	.	TGTGCCAGCAGCCAAGACTATCGAGTAGACAATGAGCAGTTCTTC	CASSQDYRVDNEQFF
TRBV7-6	TRBJ2-7	.	.	TGTGCCAGCAGCTTAGCGGGCACTGGATACTACGAGCAGTACTTC	CASSLAGTGYYEQYF
TRBV2	TRBJ2-3	.	.	TGTGCCAGCAGTGAAGAGGTCAGGGCCACAGATACGCAGTATTTT	CASSEEVRATDTQYF
TRBV19	TRBJ2-7	TRBD2	.	TGTGCCAGCCGCCCCGGGACTAGCGGACTCTACGAGCAGTACTTC	CASRPGTSGLYEQYF
TRBV7-2	TRBJ1-5	.	once	TGTGCCAGCAGCTTAGTGGGTAGCAATCAGCCCCAGCATTTT	CASSLVGSNQPQHF
TRBV18	TRBJ1-2	TRBD1	.	TGTGCCAGCTCACCTGACAGGGGAATAATCTTAGGCTACACCTTC	CASSPDRGIILGYTF
TRBV21-1	TRBJ2-7	.	.	TGTGCCAGCAGCAAAATGGTCCTTCGGAGCAAACCCTACGAGCAGTACTTC	CASSKMVLRSKPYEQYF
TRBV4-1	TRBJ2-1	.	.	TGCGCCAGCAGCAGAGTTTACAATGAGCAGTTCTTC	CASSRVYNEQFF
TRBV29-1	TRBJ1-2	.	.	TGCAGCGTTGACAGGGGACCTAACTATGGCTACACCTTC	CSVDRGPNYGYTF
TRBV27	TRBJ2-1	.	.	TGTGCCAGCAGTTTAAAAGGACCCCCGAAAACCAATGAGCAGTTCTTC	CASSLKGPPKTNEQFF
TRBV5-6	TRBJ1-6	.	.	TGTGCCAGCAGCCAATCGGGGACGAATTCACCCCTCCACTTT	CASSQSGTNSPLHF